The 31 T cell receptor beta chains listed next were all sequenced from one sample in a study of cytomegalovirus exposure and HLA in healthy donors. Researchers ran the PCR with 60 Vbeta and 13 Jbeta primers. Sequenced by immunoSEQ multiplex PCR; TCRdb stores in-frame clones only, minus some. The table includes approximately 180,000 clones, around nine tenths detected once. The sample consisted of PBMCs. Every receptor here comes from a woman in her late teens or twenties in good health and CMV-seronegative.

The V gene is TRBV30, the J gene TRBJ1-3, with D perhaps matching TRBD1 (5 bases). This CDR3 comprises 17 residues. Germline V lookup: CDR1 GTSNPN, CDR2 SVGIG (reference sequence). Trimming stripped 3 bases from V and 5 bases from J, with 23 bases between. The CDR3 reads CAWRDTAGGGPRNTIYF. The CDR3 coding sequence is TGTGCCTGGAGGGACACGGCCGGGGGGGGACCTAGAAACACCATATATTTT.

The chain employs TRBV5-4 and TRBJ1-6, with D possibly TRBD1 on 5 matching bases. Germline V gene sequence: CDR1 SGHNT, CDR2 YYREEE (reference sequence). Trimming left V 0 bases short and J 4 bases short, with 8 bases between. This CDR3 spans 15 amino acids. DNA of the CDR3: TGTGCCAGCAGCTTGGCCCAGGGTTATAATTCACCCCTCCACTTT. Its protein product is CASSLAQGYNSPLHF.

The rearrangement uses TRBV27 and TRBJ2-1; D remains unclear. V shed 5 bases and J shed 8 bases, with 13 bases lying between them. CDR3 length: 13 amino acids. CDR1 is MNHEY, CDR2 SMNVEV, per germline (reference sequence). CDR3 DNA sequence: TGTGCCAGCAGTGGAAAAAGACGGGATGAGCAGTTCTTC. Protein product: CASSGKRRDEQFF.

This chain's CDR3 is CASSSGARTDTQYF. DNA of the CDR3: TGCGCCAGCAGCAGCGGGGCGAGAACAGATACGCAGTATTTT. The chain uses TRBV5-1 and TRBJ2-3; 7 bases are a match to TRBD2. Trimming at V came to 4 bases and at J to 3 bases, leaving 5 bases not matched to a gene. The CDR3 spans 14 residues. The germline V gene encodes CDR1 SGHRS and CDR2 YFSETQ.

The CDR3 DNA is TGTGCCAGCGGTCCGACAGGGAGGCTTTATGGCTACACCTTC. Translated: CASGPTGRLYGYTF. J is TRBJ1-2 and V is TRBV27, with TRBD1 matching 7 bases. Germline V gives CDR1 MNHEY, CDR2 SMNVEV (reference sequence). This CDR3 region has 14 residues. V lost 8 bases to trimming and J lost 5 bases; unmatched junction nucleotides: 11.

The CDR3 nucleotides read TGTGCCAGCAGTACCCGACAGGGAGGATACGAGCAGTACTTC. It encodes CASSTRQGGYEQYF. The V call is TRBV27, the J call TRBJ2-7, with a weak D call TRBD1 (7 bases). The CDR3 has 14 residues. V dropped 5 bases and J dropped 4 bases, with 15 bases sitting between them. Germline V gives CDR1 MNHEY, CDR2 SMNVEV (reference sequence).

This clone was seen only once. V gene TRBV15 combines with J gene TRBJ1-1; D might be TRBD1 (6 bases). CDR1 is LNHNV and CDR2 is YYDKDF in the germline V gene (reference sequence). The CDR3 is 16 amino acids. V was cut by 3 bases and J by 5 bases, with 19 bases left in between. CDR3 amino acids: CATSRTPEGRGTEAFF. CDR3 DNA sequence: TGTGCCACCAGCAGGACCCCAGAAGGGAGGGGGACTGAAGCTTTCTTT. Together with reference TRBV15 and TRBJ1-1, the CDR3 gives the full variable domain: DAMVIQNPRYQVTQFGKPVTLSCSQTLNHNVMYWYQQKSSQAPKLLFHYYDKDFNNEADTPDNFQSRRPNTSFCFLDIRSPGLGDTAMYLCATSRTPEGRGTEAFFGQGTRLTVV.

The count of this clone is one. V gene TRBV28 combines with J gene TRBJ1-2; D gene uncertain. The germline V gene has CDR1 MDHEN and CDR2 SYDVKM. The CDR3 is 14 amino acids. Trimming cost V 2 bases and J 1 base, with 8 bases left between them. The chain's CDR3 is CASSLGPSNYGYTF. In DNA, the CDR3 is TGTGCCAGCAGTTTAGGGCCGAGTAACTATGGCTACACCTTC.

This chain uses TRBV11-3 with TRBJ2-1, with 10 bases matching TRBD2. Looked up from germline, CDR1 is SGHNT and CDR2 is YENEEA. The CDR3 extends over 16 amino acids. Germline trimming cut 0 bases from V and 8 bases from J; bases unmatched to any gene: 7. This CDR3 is CASSLEASGSSDEQFF. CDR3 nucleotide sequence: TGTGCCAGCAGCTTAGAAGCTAGCGGGAGTAGTGATGAGCAGTTCTTC.

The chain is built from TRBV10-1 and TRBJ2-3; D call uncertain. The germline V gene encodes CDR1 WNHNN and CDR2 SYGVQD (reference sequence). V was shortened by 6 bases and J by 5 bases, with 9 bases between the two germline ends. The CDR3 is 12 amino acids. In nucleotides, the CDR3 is TGCGCCAGCAGCAAACAGAGAGATACGCAGTATTTT. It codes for CASSKQRDTQYF.

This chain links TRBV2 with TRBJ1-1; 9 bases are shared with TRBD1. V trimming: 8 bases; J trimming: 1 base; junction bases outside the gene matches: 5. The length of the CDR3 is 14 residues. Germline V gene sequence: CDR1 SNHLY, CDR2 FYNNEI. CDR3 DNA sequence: TGTGCCAGCTTACAGGGGGCGAGGAACACTGAAGCTTTCTTT. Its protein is CASLQGARNTEAFF.

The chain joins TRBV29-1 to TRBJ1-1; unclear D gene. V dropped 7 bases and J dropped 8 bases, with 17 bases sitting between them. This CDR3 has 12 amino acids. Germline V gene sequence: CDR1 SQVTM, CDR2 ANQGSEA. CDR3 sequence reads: CSALRESLEAFF. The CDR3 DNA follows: TGCAGCGCCCTGCGGGAATCATTAGAAGCTTTCTTT.

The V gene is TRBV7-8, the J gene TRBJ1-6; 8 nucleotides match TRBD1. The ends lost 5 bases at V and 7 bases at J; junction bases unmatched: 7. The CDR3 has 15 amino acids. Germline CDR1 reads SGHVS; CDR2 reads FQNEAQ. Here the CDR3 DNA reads TGTGCCAGCAGCATCAGGGGGCGGGGGAATTCACCCCTCCACTTT. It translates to CASSIRGRGNSPLHF.

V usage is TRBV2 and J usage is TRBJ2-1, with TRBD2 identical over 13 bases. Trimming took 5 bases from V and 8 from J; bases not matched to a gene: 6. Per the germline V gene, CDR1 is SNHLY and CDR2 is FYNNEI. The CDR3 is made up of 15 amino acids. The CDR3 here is CASSPRTSGGDEQFF. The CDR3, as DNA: TGTGCCAGCAGTCCTAGGACTAGCGGGGGCGATGAGCAGTTCTTC.

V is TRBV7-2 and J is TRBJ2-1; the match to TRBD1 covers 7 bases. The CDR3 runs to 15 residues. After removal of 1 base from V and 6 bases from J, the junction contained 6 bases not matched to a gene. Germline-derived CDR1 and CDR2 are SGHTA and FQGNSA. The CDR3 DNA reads TGTGCCAGCAGCTTAGAATGGACAGGAGGCAATGAGCAGTTCTTC. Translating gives CASSLEWTGGNEQFF.

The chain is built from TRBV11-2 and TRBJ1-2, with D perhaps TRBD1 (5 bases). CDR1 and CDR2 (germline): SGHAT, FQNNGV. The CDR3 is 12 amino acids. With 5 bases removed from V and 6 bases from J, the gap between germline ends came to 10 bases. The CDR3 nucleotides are TGTGCCAGCAGCCTATCGGGGGATGGCTACACCTTC. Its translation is CASSLSGDGYTF.

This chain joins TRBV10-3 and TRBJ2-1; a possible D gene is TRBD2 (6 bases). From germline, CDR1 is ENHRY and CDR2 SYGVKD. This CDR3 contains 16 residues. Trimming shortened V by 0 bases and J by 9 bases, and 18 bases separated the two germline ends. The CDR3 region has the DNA TGTGCCATCAGTGAGTCGGAGGGCGGACGAGGCACTGAGCAGTTCTTC. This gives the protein CAISESEGGRGTEQFF.

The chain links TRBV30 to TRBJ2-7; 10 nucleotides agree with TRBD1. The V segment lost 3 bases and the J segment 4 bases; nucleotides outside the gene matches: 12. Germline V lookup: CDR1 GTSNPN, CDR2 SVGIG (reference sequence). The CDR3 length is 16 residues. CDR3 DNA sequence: TGTGCCTGGAGCAGGGACCGGGACAGGGGTGTTTACGAGCAGTACTTC. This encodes CAWSRDRDRGVYEQYF.

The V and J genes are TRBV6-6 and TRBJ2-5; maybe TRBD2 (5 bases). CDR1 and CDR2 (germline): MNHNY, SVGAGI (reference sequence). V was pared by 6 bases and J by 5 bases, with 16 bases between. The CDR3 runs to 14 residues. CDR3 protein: CASRLGLVRETQYF. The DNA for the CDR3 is TGTGCCAGCAGACTCGGACTGGTCCGGGAGACCCAGTACTTC.

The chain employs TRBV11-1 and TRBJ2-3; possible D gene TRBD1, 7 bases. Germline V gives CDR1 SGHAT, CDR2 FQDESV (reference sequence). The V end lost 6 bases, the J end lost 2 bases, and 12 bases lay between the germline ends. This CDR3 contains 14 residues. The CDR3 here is CASREGANTDTQYF. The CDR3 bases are TGTGCCAGCAGGGAGGGGGCTAACACAGATACGCAGTATTTT.

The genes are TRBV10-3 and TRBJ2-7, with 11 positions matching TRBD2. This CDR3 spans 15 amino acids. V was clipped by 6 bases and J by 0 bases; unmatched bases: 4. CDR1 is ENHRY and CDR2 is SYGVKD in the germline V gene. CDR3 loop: CAISTSGRDSYEQYF. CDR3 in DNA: TGTGCCATCAGCACTAGCGGGAGAGACTCCTACGAGCAGTACTTC.

CDR3 sequence: CASSWTGDPTGELFF. The CDR3 nucleotides read TGCGCCAGTTCTTGGACAGGGGACCCCACCGGGGAGCTGTTTTTT. The chain carries TRBV10-1 and TRBJ2-2, with 9 positions matching TRBD1. The CDR3 is 15 amino acids. CDR1 and CDR2 (germline): WNHNN, SYGVQD (reference sequence). The ends lost 9 bases at V and 4 bases at J; junction bases unmatched: 9.

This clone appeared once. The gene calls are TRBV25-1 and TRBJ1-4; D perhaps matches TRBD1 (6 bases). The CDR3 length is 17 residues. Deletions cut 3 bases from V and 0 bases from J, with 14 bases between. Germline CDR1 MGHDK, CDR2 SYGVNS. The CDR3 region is CASSEGARLATNEKLFF. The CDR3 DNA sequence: TGTGCCAGCAGTGAGGGGGCCAGACTTGCAACTAATGAAAAACTGTTTTTT.

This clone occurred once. This CDR3 reads CASRTRLSLDYGYTF. CDR3 DNA: TGTGCCAGCAGGACAAGATTGTCCCTCGACTATGGCTACACCTTC. This sequence joins TRBV6-6 and TRBJ1-2; unclear D gene. Germline V CDR1 and CDR2: MNHNY, SVGAGI (reference sequence). V lost 6 bases to trimming and J lost 3 bases, with 17 bases between them. The CDR3 totals 15 residues.

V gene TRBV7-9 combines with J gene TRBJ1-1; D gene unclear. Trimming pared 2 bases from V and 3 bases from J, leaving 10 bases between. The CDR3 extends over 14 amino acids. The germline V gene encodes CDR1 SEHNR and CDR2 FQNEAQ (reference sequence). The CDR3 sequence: CASSLRSGDTEAFF. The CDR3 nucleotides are TGTGCCAGCAGCTTAAGATCCGGGGACACTGAAGCTTTCTTT.

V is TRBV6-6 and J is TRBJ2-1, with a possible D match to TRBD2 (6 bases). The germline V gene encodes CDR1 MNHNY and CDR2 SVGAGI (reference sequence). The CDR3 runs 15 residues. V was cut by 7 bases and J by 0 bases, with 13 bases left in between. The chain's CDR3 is CASKAGILSYNEQFF. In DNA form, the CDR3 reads TGTGCCAGCAAGGCGGGAATACTCTCCTACAATGAGCAGTTCTTC.

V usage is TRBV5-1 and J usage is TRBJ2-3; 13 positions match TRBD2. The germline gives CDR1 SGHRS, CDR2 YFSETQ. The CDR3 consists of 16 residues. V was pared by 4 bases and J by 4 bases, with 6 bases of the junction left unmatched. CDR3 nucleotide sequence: TGCGCCAGCAGCAAGGGACTAGCGGGGAACTCAGATACGCAGTATTTT. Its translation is CASSKGLAGNSDTQYF.

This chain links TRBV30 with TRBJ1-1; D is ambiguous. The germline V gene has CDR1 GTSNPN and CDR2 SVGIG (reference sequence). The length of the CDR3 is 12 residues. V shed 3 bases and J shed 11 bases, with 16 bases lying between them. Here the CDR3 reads CAWRANGPGAFF. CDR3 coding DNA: TGTGCCTGGAGAGCAAACGGCCCCGGGGCTTTCTTT.

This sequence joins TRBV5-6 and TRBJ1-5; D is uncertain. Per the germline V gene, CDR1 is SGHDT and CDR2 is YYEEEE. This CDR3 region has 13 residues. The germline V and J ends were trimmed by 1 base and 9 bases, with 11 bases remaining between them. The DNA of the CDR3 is TGTGCCAGCAGCTTGTACCGGGAGTGGCCCCAGCATTTT. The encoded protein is CASSLYREWPQHF.

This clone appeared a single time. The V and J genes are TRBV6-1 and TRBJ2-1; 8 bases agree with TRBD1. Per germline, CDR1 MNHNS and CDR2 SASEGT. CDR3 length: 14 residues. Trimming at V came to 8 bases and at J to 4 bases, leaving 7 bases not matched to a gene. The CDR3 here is CASEGDRSYNEQFF. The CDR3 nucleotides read TGTGCCAGCGAGGGGGACAGGAGTTACAATGAGCAGTTCTTC.

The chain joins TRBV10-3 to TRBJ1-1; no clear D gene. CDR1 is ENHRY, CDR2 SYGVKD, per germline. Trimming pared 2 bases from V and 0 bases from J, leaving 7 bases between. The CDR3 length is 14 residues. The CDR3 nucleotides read TGTGCCATCAGTGAGCAGGCTATGAACACTGAAGCTTTCTTT. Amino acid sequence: CAISEQAMNTEAFF.